The 27 T cell receptor beta chains given below trace back to one sample, sequenced in a study of blood T cells in healthy people across ages. Through a sample-barcoded 5' primer and a J-beta primer mix, a second PCR was run for 7 to 11 cycles. Using its own MiXCR run on the 5' RACE reads, TCRdb lists one record per CDR3 protein. The table shows approximately 780,000 distinct CDR3 sequences, with roughly 24% occurring only once. The data also belong to a second study, concerning T cells of mothers and their children.

Material for sequencing was blood. The receptors were sampled from a boy aged 5 to 17 in good health.

The rearrangement uses TRBV12-3 or TRBV12-4 and TRBJ1-1; D is uncertain. CDR3 size: 15 residues. Trimming took 7 bases from V and 0 from J, leaving 15 bases between them. CDR3 DNA: TGTGCCAGCACCCTCATTCTGAGCTTGAACACTGAAGCTTTCTTT. Translated: CASTLILSLNTEAFF.

This clonotype has only a few counts. The chain joins TRBV27 to TRBJ2-1; D may be TRBD1 (6 bases). The J call may be mistaken, given a closer DNA end match to TRBJ2-7. This CDR3 comprises 14 residues. Germline V gene sequence: CDR1 MNHEY, CDR2 SMNVEV (reference sequence). The CDR3 reads CASRNREVEYEQYF. CDR3 nucleotides: TGTGCCAGCAGGAACAGGGAAGTCGAATACGAGCAGTACTTC.

V usage is TRBV27 and J usage is TRBJ2-3; D remains unclear. V was pared by 5 bases and J by 4 bases, with 13 bases between. Germline CDR1 MNHEY, CDR2 SMNVEV (reference sequence). The CDR3 has 14 amino acids. The CDR3 is CASSPSTFPDTQYF. The CDR3 coding sequence is TGTGCCAGCAGTCCCTCCACGTTCCCAGATACGCAGTATTTT.

The genes are TRBV5-1 and TRBJ2-7; D ambiguous. This CDR3 contains 14 residues. Germline V CDR1 and CDR2: SGHRS, YFSETQ. V gave up 0 bases and J gave up 5 bases, with 12 bases separating them. CDR3 sequence: CASSLGSNFNEQYF. CDR3 bases: TGCGCCAGCAGCTTGGGAAGTAATTTCAACGAGCAGTACTTC.

CDR3 loop: CASSFAGGPGTDTQYF. The DNA for the CDR3 is TGTGCCAGCAGCTTTGCGGGGGGGCCCGGCACAGATACGCAGTATTTT. The chain carries TRBV7-9 and TRBJ2-3; the match to TRBD2 covers 9 bases. The CDR3 runs 16 residues. V was pared by 3 bases and J by 1 base, with 5 bases of the junction left unmatched. The V gene's germline CDR1 is SEHNR and CDR2 FQNEAQ (reference sequence).

In this sample, this clonotype turned up a few times. The genes are TRBV9 and TRBJ2-7, with a tentative D call TRBD2 (6 bases). V dropped 0 bases and J dropped 0 bases, with 7 bases sitting between them. The CDR3 has 14 amino acids. Germline lookup yields CDR1 SGDLS and CDR2 YYNGEE. CDR3 protein: CASSVGGDSYEQYF. DNA for the CDR3: TGTGCCAGCAGCGTAGGGGGGGACTCCTACGAGCAGTACTTC.

The rearrangement links TRBV9 to TRBJ2-7; 9 bases fit TRBD1. With 4 bases clipped from V and 3 bases from J, the junction kept 8 bases outside the gene matches. The CDR3 contains 15 residues. Germline V lookup: CDR1 SGDLS, CDR2 YYNGEE. The CDR3 nucleotides are TGTGCCAGCAGCCCAAGACAGGGGGGCCTCTACGAGCAGTACTTC. It specifies CASSPRQGGLYEQYF.

The V call is TRBV5-1, the J call TRBJ1-4; no clear D gene. Deletions cut 4 bases from V and 3 bases from J, with 10 bases between. CDR3 length: 14 residues. In germline, CDR1 is SGHRS, CDR2 YFSETQ. CDR3 amino acids: CASSDGISNEKLFF. The DNA for the CDR3 is TGCGCCAGCAGCGACGGTATCTCTAATGAAAAACTGTTTTTT.

The chain couples TRBV20-1 to TRBJ2-5; 14 nucleotides line up with TRBD2. Germline CDR1 DFQATT, CDR2 SNEGSKA (reference sequence). J was trimmed by 6 bases and V by 1 base; bases with no gene match: 7. This CDR3 spans 16 amino acids. The CDR3 loop is CSARGLTSGGGKTQYF. In nucleotides, the CDR3 is TGCAGTGCTAGAGGCCTGACTAGCGGGGGGGGGAAGACCCAGTACTTC.

This rearrangement joins TRBV2 to TRBJ2-2; D is possibly TRBD1 or TRBD2 (5 bases each). Trimming stripped 9 bases from V and 0 bases from J, with 14 bases between. The germline CDR1 and CDR2 sequences are SNHLY and FYNNEI. This CDR3 is built from 15 residues. This CDR3 is CASGRDAANTGELFF. In nucleotides, the CDR3 is TGTGCCAGTGGAAGGGACGCCGCGAACACCGGGGAGCTGTTTTTT. The whole variable domain, filled in from reference TRBV2 and TRBJ2-2, reads EPEVTQTPSHQVTQMGQEVILRCVPISNHLYFYWYRQILGQKVEFLVSFYNNEISEKSEIFDDQFSVERPDGSNFTLKIRSTKLEDSAMYFCASGRDAANTGELFFGEGSRLTVL.

The chain links TRBV28 to TRBJ2-7, with D perhaps being TRBD1 or TRBD2 (5 bases each). The CDR3 has 16 amino acids. Trimming shortened V by 6 bases and J by 3 bases, and 21 bases separated the two germline ends. Germline values: CDR1 MDHEN, CDR2 SYDVKM. CDR3 protein: CASSPTWGKGGYEQYF. CDR3 nucleotides: TGTGCCAGCAGCCCCACGTGGGGGAAAGGAGGCTACGAGCAGTACTTC.

This clonotype has more than one count but fewer than ten. V usage is TRBV29-1 and J usage is TRBJ2-2; D is ambiguous. Trimming left V 6 bases short and J 7 bases short, with 18 bases between. This CDR3 has 14 amino acids. CDR1 is SQVTM and CDR2 is ANQGSEA in the germline V gene. The CDR3 region has the DNA TGCAGCGTCCCCGGACCTACCAATGGCGGGGAGCTGTTTTTT. Its protein product is CSVPGPTNGGELFF.

This clonotype was seen a few times. This sequence joins TRBV6-2 or TRBV6-3 and TRBJ2-7; maybe TRBD1 (5 bases). The DNA end is more similar to TRBJ2-1, so the J call may be wrong. This CDR3 has 12 amino acids. In germline, CDR1 is MNHEY, CDR2 SVGEGT. In DNA form, the CDR3 reads TGTGCCAGCAGCCAGACAGTCAATGAGCAGTTCTTC. It yields the protein CASSQTVNEQFF.

The rearrangement uses TRBV7-9 and TRBJ1-1; maybe TRBD1 (5 bases). CDR3 size: 14 residues. Germline V gene data show CDR1 as SEHNR and CDR2 as FQNEAQ (reference sequence). V was pared by 5 bases and J by 6 bases, with 16 bases between. The CDR3: CASSAQGLVAEAFF. In nucleotides, the CDR3 is TGTGCCAGCAGCGCCCAGGGACTTGTCGCTGAAGCTTTCTTT.

The chain joins TRBV7-3 to TRBJ2-3; 11 bases map to TRBD2. CDR3 length: 15 residues. Per germline, CDR1 SGHTA and CDR2 FQGTGA. V was clipped by 5 bases and J by 2 bases; unmatched bases: 3. The CDR3 here is CASSIAGGNTDTQYF. The CDR3 DNA is TGTGCCAGCAGCATAGCGGGGGGGAACACAGATACGCAGTATTTT. The whole variable domain, remainder taken from reference TRBV7-3 and TRBJ2-3, is GAGVSQTPSNKVTEKGKYVELRCDPISGHTALYWYRQSLGQGPEFLIYFQGTGAADDSGLPNDRFFAVRPEGSVSTLKIQRTERGDSAVYLCASSIAGGNTDTQYFGPGTRLTVL.

This clonotype showed up just a few times. The chain recombines TRBV7-3 with TRBJ2-3, with 8 bases fitting TRBD2. In germline, CDR1 is SGHTA, CDR2 FQGTGA. Trimming cost V 5 bases and J 6 bases; bases outside gene matches: 16. This CDR3 has 17 residues. Here the CDR3 DNA reads TGTGCCAGCAGCCCCGGAAGCGGGGGTCTACTTTATGATACGCAGTATTTT. Protein sequence: CASSPGSGGLLYDTQYF.

Comments on this clonotype: Sequence at one end of the junction differs from germline and may be a read error. The gene calls are TRBV7-9 and TRBJ2-1; tentative D call: TRBD2 (6 bases). Looked up from germline, CDR1 is SEHNR and CDR2 is FQNEAQ (reference sequence). The CDR3 is 15 residues long. The CDR3 spells CASSLAGGLYSEQFF. CDR3 DNA sequence: TGTGCCAGCAGCTTAGCGGGGGGACTCTACAGTGAGCAGTTCTTC.

The chain links TRBV20-1 to TRBJ2-7; D perhaps matches TRBD1 (6 bases). The CDR3 has 15 amino acids. Germline-derived CDR1 and CDR2 are DFQATT and SNEGSKA (reference sequence). Trimming took off 0 bases at V and 0 bases at J, with 12 bases between the two ends. The CDR3 sequence is CSARDRQVFSYEQYF. CDR3 coding DNA: TGCAGTGCTAGAGATCGACAGGTTTTCTCCTACGAGCAGTACTTC.

This clonotype was detected a few times. This chain links TRBV6-5 with TRBJ1-1, with D uncertain. Looked up from germline, CDR1 is MNHEY and CDR2 is SVGAGI. The CDR3 is 18 amino acids. Between the trimmed V and J ends, which lost 3 bases and 1 base, there was a span of 21 bases. CDR3 sequence (DNA): TGTGCCAGCAGTTATAGTATGAGCCCGGGCCTTCCGAACACTGAAGCTTTCTTT. Protein: CASSYSMSPGLPNTEAFF.

This clonotype was detected a few times. The rearrangement links TRBV20-1 to TRBJ1-2; 8 nucleotides match TRBD1. Looked up from germline, CDR1 is DFQATT and CDR2 is SNEGSKA (reference sequence). V was pared by 6 bases and J by 4 bases, with 10 bases of the junction left unmatched. The CDR3 is 14 amino acids. DNA of the CDR3: TGCAGTGCGCTACCAGGGGGCCAATTCTATGGCTACACCTTC. Translation: CSALPGGQFYGYTF.

This clonotype has just one count. This rearrangement joins TRBV11-2 to TRBJ1-1; 7 bases are a match to TRBD1. Germline V gives CDR1 SGHAT, CDR2 FQNNGV. The ends lost 3 bases at V and 2 bases at J; junction bases unmatched: 6. The CDR3 extends over 15 amino acids. The CDR3 loop is CASSLVHRGNTEAFF. The CDR3 DNA is TGTGCCAGCAGCTTGGTCCACAGGGGAAACACTGAAGCTTTCTTT.

The rearrangement uses TRBV16 and TRBJ2-4; D is ambiguous. The V gene lost 4 bases and the J gene lost 4 bases, with 20 bases spanning the gap. CDR1 and CDR2 (germline): KGHSY, FQNENV. The CDR3 length is 17 residues. The CDR3 is CASSPPLGRLNKNIQYF. In DNA form, the CDR3 reads TGTGCCAGCAGCCCCCCGTTGGGAAGGCTGAATAAAAACATTCAGTACTTC.

The rearrangement links TRBV11-1 to TRBJ2-5, with D unclear. Germline CDR1 SGHAT, CDR2 FQDESV (reference sequence). The CDR3 is 16 residues long. V lost 4 bases, J lost 5 bases, and 20 bases lay in between. The CDR3 bases are TGTGCCAGCAGCTCCCGAAGCCTGGACCGGAACGAGACCCAGTACTTC. Its protein product is CASSSRSLDRNETQYF.

This clonotype was recorded a few times. This chain joins TRBV6-2 or TRBV6-3 and TRBJ2-6, with D uncertain. The CDR3 is 21 residues long. Germline V gene lookup returns CDR1 MNHEY and CDR2 SVGEGT. V gave up 5 bases and J gave up 4 bases, with 30 bases separating them. The CDR3 nucleotides read TGTGCCAGCAGTCAAGATCTGGCAGGACGCCGAAGGCTGGACGGGGCCAACGTCCTGACTTTC. As protein: CASSQDLAGRRRLDGANVLTF.

V is TRBV6-6 and J is TRBJ2-5; TRBD1 matches 8 bases. The germline CDR1 and CDR2 sequences are MNHNY and SVGAGI (reference sequence). The J segment lost 4 bases and the V segment lost 8 bases, leaving 6 bases of the junction unmatched. This CDR3 region has 13 residues. The CDR3 spells CASARTGLETQYF. The CDR3 region has the DNA TGTGCCAGCGCTCGGACAGGGCTAGAGACCCAGTACTTC.

This clonotype was counted a few times. The chain employs TRBV5-1 and TRBJ2-5; 8 nucleotides agree with TRBD2. The V segment lost 3 bases and the J segment 1 base; nucleotides outside the gene matches: 2. There are 14 residues in the CDR3. The germline gives CDR1 SGHRS, CDR2 YFSETQ. The CDR3 region is CASSSGGVQETQYF. In DNA, the CDR3 is TGCGCCAGCAGCTCGGGGGGGGTCCAAGAGACCCAGTACTTC.

This clonotype is a singleton in its sample. V gene TRBV3-1 combines with J gene TRBJ2-1; 8 positions match TRBD2. V trimming: 0 bases; J trimming: 7 bases; junction bases outside the gene matches: 8. Germline CDR1 LGHDT, CDR2 YNNKEL (reference sequence). The CDR3 is made up of 16 amino acids. The CDR3 loop is CASSQDQGGRLNEQFF. CDR3 nucleotide sequence: TGTGCCAGCAGCCAAGATCAGGGCGGGAGGTTGAATGAGCAGTTCTTC.